The 7 T cell receptor beta chains presented below share a single source sample, sequenced in a study of cytomegalovirus exposure and HLA in healthy donors. It was with 60 Vbeta and 13 Jbeta primers that the PCR ran. Measured with immunoSEQ multiplex PCR; TCRdb has only the in-frame clones, and not every one. Of 75,000 to 100,000 clones listed, roughly 80% are singletons. The sample consisted of PBMCs. The receptors come from a man in his sixties in good health and CMV-seropositive.

The rearrangement uses TRBV7-2 and TRBJ2-3; 9 positions match TRBD1. This CDR3 is 17 amino acids long. Germline V gives CDR1 SGHTA, CDR2 FQGNSA. V trimming: 3 bases; J trimming: 6 bases; junction bases outside the gene matches: 13. CDR3 in amino acids: CASSLRLTGGIGDTQYF. CDR3 DNA sequence: TGTGCCAGCAGCTTGAGACTAACAGGGGGCATCGGGGATACGCAGTATTTT.

This clone came up a few times. The genes are TRBV2 and TRBJ1-4; D is uncertain. The CDR3 has 13 amino acids. From germline, CDR1 is SNHLY and CDR2 FYNNEI. The V end was cut by 3 bases, the J end by 13 bases, with 15 bases between. The CDR3 DNA follows: TGTGCCAGCAGTGACCTCGGGCGGGTTAGACTGTTTTTT. This sequence encodes CASSDLGRVRLFF.

CDR3 sequence reads: CASRQGTETQYF. CDR3 in DNA: TGTGCCAGTAGGCAGGGCACGGAGACCCAGTACTTC. The V and J genes are TRBV19 and TRBJ2-5, with a weak D call TRBD1 (5 bases). Germline CDR1 is LNHDA and CDR2 is SQIVND (reference sequence). V shed 6 bases and J shed 5 bases, with 10 bases lying between them. The CDR3 sequence is 12 residues long.

The gene calls are TRBV5-1 and TRBJ2-5; 8 bases map to TRBD2. CDR3 size: 16 residues. Germline CDR1 is SGHRS and CDR2 is YFSETQ. The V segment lost 1 base and the J segment 2 bases; nucleotides outside the gene matches: 7. The CDR3 sequence: CASSLWASGPQETQYF. CDR3 sequence (DNA): TGCGCCAGCAGCTTGTGGGCTAGCGGGCCGCAAGAGACCCAGTACTTC. Full variable domain (rest looked up from reference TRBV5-1 and TRBJ2-5): KAGVTQTPRYLIKTRGQQVTLSCSPISGHRSVSWYQQTPGQGLQFLFEYFSETQRNKGNFPGRFSGRQFSNSRSEMNVSTLELGDSALYLCASSLWASGPQETQYFGPGTRLLVL.

This clone came up once. The chain uses TRBV19 and TRBJ2-7; tentative D call: TRBD1 (6 bases). Germline CDR1 LNHDA, CDR2 SQIVND (reference sequence). Trimming cost V 5 bases and J 3 bases, with 17 bases left between them. The CDR3 length is 15 residues. The CDR3 region has the DNA TGTGCCAGTAGTCCAGGGGACCTCGGGTACTACGAGCAGTACTTC. It is translated as CASSPGDLGYYEQYF.

The rearrangement uses TRBV29-1 and TRBJ2-3, with D perhaps matching TRBD1 (5 bases). Deletions cut 2 bases from V and 0 bases from J, with 9 bases between. Germline V gene data show CDR1 as SQVTM and CDR2 as ANQGSEA. This CDR3 spans 14 amino acids. CDR3 DNA: TGCAGCGTTGAACGACAGCATAGCACAGATACGCAGTATTTT. This codes for CSVERQHSTDTQYF.

The gene calls are TRBV7-9 and TRBJ1-6, with D perhaps matching TRBD1 (5 bases). CDR3 length equals 15 residues. Germline CDR1 is SEHNR and CDR2 is FQNEAQ (reference sequence). Trimming removed 4 bases from V and 14 bases from J, with 21 bases in between. This CDR3 is CASSYGGGSIQTLHF. The CDR3 DNA sequence: TGTGCCAGCAGCTATGGGGGGGGAAGTATTCAAACCCTCCACTTT.